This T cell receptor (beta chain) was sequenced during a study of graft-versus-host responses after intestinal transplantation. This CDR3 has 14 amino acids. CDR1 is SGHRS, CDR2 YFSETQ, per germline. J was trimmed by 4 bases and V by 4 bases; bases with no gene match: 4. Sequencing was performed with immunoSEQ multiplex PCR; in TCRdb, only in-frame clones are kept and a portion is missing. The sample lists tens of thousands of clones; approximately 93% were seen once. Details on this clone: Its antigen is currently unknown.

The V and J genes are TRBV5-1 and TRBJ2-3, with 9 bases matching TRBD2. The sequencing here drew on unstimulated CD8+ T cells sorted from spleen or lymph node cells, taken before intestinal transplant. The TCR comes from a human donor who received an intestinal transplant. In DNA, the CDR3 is TGCGCCAGCAGCACTATAGCGGGAGCAGATACGCAGTATTTT. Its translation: CASSTIAGADTQYF.